This T cell receptor beta chain was sequenced for a study of blood T cell repertoires in COVID-19. V shed 1 base and J 4 bases; nucleotides not matched to a gene: 13. The CDR3 has 18 amino acids. The V gene's germline CDR1 is LGHNA and CDR2 YSLEER. Assay used: immunoSEQ multiplex PCR; TCRdb lists only in-frame clones, some missing. The sample contains over 70,000 clones, more than 70% of which appear only once. This clonotype was obtained from a man aged 65-85 years with COVID-19, enrolled during active disease. This sequence joins TRBV4-3 and TRBJ1-1; 9 nucleotides agree with TRBD1. Sequenced material: peripheral blood. The CDR3 bases are TGCGCCAGCAGCCAAGTGAGCTTGACAGGGGGATTAATCACTGAAGCTTTCTTT. Residues: CASSQVSLTGGLITEAFF.